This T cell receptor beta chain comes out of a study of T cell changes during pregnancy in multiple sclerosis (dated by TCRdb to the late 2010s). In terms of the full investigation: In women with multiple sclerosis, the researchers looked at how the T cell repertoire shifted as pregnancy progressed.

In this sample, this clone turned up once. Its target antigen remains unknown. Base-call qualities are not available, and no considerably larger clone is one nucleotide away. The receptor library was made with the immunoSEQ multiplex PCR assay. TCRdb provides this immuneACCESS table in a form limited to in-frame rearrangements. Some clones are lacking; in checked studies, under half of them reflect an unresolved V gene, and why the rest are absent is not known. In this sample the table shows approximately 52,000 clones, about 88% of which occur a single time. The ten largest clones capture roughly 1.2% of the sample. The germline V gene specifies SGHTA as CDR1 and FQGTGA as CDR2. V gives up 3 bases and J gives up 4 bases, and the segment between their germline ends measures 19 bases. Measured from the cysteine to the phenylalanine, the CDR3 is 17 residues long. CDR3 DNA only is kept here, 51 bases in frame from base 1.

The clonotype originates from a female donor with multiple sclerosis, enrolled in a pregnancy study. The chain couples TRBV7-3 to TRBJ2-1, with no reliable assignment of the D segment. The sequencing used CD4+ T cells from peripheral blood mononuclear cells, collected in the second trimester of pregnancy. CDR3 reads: CASSLRASTTQYNEQFF. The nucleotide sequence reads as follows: TGTGCCAGCAGCTTGCGAGCGTCAACCACACAATACAATGAGCAGTTCTTC.